Listed below are T cell receptor gamma chains from one sample, sequenced in a study of Vδ1+ human thymocytes. TCRdb processed the multiplex PCR reads again with the CATT caller. This sample has over 20,000 gamma-chain clones, with approximately 14% found just once. The sample taken for sequencing was Vdelta1+ gamma-delta thymocytes from the thymus. Receptors originate from a child under two years old who had congenital heart surgery. Each CDR3 is given with its conserved first and last residue. For some rows the clone size is stated as once, few or many, or as a class when expanded; others skip it.

clone_size: .; v_call: TRGV4; j_call: TRGJ1/TRGJ2; cdr3_aa: CATWNAPKGYKKLF; cdr3_nt: TGTGCCACCTGGAATGCCCCTAAAGGTTATAAGAAACTCTTT
clone_size: few; v_call: TRGV9; j_call: TRGJ1/TRGJ2; cdr3_aa: CALWEAPSLYYKKLF; cdr3_nt: TGTGCCTTGTGGGAGGCCCCATCTCTTTATTATAAGAAACTCTTT
clone_size: few; v_call: TRGV4; j_call: TRGJ1/TRGJ2; cdr3_aa: CATWDGRKKLF; cdr3_nt: TGTGCCACCTGGGATGGACGCAAGAAACTCTTT
clone_size: .; v_call: TRGV2; j_call: TRGJ1/TRGJ2; cdr3_aa: CATWDGVSGRKKLF; cdr3_nt: TGTGCCACCTGGGACGGGGTCTCGGGGAGAAAGAAACTCTTT
clone_size: .; v_call: TRGV8; j_call: TRGJ1/TRGJ2; cdr3_aa: CATWDSPEEKLF; cdr3_nt: TGTGCCACCTGGGATAGCCCCGAGGAGAAACTCTTT
clone_size: .; v_call: TRGV4; j_call: TRGJ1/TRGJ2; cdr3_aa: CATWNARRPLKKLF; cdr3_nt: TGTGCCACCTGGAATGCACGACGACCCCTAAAGAAACTCTTT
clone_size: medium-sized; v_call: TRGV4; j_call: TRGJ1/TRGJ2; cdr3_aa: CATWGYYKKLF; cdr3_nt: TGTGCCACCTGGGGTTATTATAAGAAACTCTTT
clone_size: once; v_call: TRGV9; j_call: TRGJP; cdr3_aa: CALWEVCWELGKKIKVF; cdr3_nt: TGTGCCTTGTGGGAGGTGTGTTGGGAGTTGGGCAAAAAAATCAAGGTATTT
clone_size: .; v_call: TRGV2; j_call: TRGJP2; cdr3_aa: CATWDYHSSDWIKTF; cdr3_nt: TGTGCCACCTGGGACTATCATAGTAGTGATTGGATCAAGACGTTT
clone_size: few; v_call: TRGV4; j_call: TRGJ1/TRGJ2; cdr3_aa: CATWDEANYKKLF; cdr3_nt: TGTGCCACCTGGGATGAGGCAAATTATAAGAAACTCTTT
clone_size: .; v_call: TRGV4; j_call: TRGJ1/TRGJ2; cdr3_aa: CATWNGHYYKKLF; cdr3_nt: TGTGCCACCTGGAATGGGCACTATTATAAGAAACTCTTT
clone_size: medium-sized; v_call: TRGV9; j_call: TRGJ1/TRGJ2; cdr3_aa: CALWEVHKKLF; cdr3_nt: TGTGCCTTGTGGGAGGTCCATAAGAAACTCTTT
clone_size: medium-sized; v_call: TRGV2; j_call: TRGJ1/TRGJ2; cdr3_aa: CATWDGLYYKKLF; cdr3_nt: TGTGCCACCTGGGACGGGCTATATTATAAGAAACTCTTT
clone_size: .; v_call: TRGV5; j_call: TRGJ1/TRGJ2; cdr3_aa: CATWDRYKRQNKKLF; cdr3_nt: TGTGCCACCTGGGACAGGTACAAGAGACAAAATAAGAAACTCTTT
clone_size: .; v_call: TRGV9; j_call: TRGJ1/TRGJ2; cdr3_aa: CALWEVFPYYKKLF; cdr3_nt: TGTGCCTTGTGGGAGGTGTTTCCCTATTATAAGAAACTCTTT
clone_size: .; v_call: TRGV3; j_call: TRGJP2; cdr3_aa: CATWDPDHSSDWIKTF; cdr3_nt: TGTGCCACCTGGGACCCCGATCATAGTAGTGATTGGATCAAGACGTTT
clone_size: .; v_call: TRGV2; j_call: TRGJP2; cdr3_aa: CATWDIGESSDWIKTF; cdr3_nt: TGTGCCACCTGGGACATCGGGGAAAGTAGTGATTGGATCAAGACGTTT
clone_size: few; v_call: TRGV4; j_call: TRGJP2; cdr3_aa: CATWNVPFRGIKTF; cdr3_nt: TGTGCCACCTGGAATGTTCCCTTCAGGGGGATCAAGACGTTT
clone_size: few; v_call: TRGV4; j_call: TRGJ1/TRGJ2; cdr3_aa: CATWDGLNTPSYYKKLF; cdr3_nt: TGTGCCACCTGGGATGGCCTAAATACCCCCTCTTATTATAAGAAACTCTTT
clone_size: .; v_call: TRGV4; j_call: TRGJ1/TRGJ2; cdr3_aa: CATWNRYKKLF; cdr3_nt: TGTGCCACCTGGAATCGCTATAAGAAACTCTTT
clone_size: .; v_call: TRGV4; j_call: TRGJ1/TRGJ2; cdr3_aa: CATWNGHLDYKKLF; cdr3_nt: TGTGCCACCTGGAATGGGCATTTGGATTATAAGAAACTCTTT
clone_size: .; v_call: TRGV5; j_call: TRGJ1/TRGJ2; cdr3_aa: CATWDTDVEKLF; cdr3_nt: TGTGCCACCTGGGACACCGATGTGGAGAAACTCTTT
clone_size: few; v_call: TRGV9; j_call: TRGJ1/TRGJ2; cdr3_aa: CALWDLEKLF; cdr3_nt: TGTGCCTTGTGGGATTTGGAGAAACTCTTT
clone_size: .; v_call: TRGV9; j_call: TRGJP1; cdr3_aa: CALWEAGVSGTGWFKIF; cdr3_nt: TGTGCCTTGTGGGAGGCGGGGGTGAGTGGCACTGGTTGGTTCAAGATATTT
clone_size: few; v_call: TRGV3; j_call: TRGJ1/TRGJ2; cdr3_aa: CATWDLSAPRSWYKKLF; cdr3_nt: TGTGCCACCTGGGACTTATCCGCGCCCCGTTCCTGGTATAAGAAACTCTTT
clone_size: few; v_call: TRGV4; j_call: TRGJ1/TRGJ2; cdr3_aa: CATWEPALNKKLF; cdr3_nt: TGTGCCACCTGGGAGCCCGCATTGAATAAGAAACTCTTT
clone_size: few; v_call: TRGV4; j_call: TRGJ1/TRGJ2; cdr3_aa: CATWDESLNKKLF; cdr3_nt: TGTGCCACCTGGGATGAGTCGCTCAATAAGAAACTCTTT
clone_size: .; v_call: TRGV8; j_call: TRGJP1; cdr3_aa: CATWDRLGTGWFKIF; cdr3_nt: TGTGCCACCTGGGATAGGCTCGGCACTGGTTGGTTCAAGATATTT
clone_size: .; v_call: TRGV3; j_call: TRGJ1/TRGJ2; cdr3_aa: CATWDRPSLLYYKKLF; cdr3_nt: TGTGCCACCTGGGACAGGCCCTCCCTACTTTATTATAAGAAACTCTTT